This T cell receptor (beta chain) was found in a study of blood T cell repertoires in COVID-19. Looking at the study overall: The United States, Italy and Spain were the sources of the acute and convalescent COVID-19 samples. T cells, B-cell-depleted T cells, or PBMCs provided the cDNA or gDNA that served as material.

The authors' processing: By means of reference gene primer amplification, nucleated cell counts were estimated. Profiling relied on immunoSEQ multiplex PCR, and the TCRdb table lists in-frame clones only, not all of them. V and J calls and clone size follow that table, whereas D and trimming were derived from the DNA. Of some 240,000 clones in the sample, approximately 82% were seen once. This sequence was found in a woman aged 40 to 50 who had recovered from COVID-19. The specimen sequenced was peripheral blood.

For the CDR3, the DNA is TGTGCCAGCTCACCAAGAGCAGGGGAGGAGACCCAGTACTTC. The encoded protein is CASSPRAGEETQYF. The chain is built from TRBV18 and TRBJ2-5, with D perhaps matching TRBD1 (6 bases). The CDR3 length is 14 residues. From germline, CDR1 is KGHSH and CDR2 LQKENI. The germline V and J ends were trimmed by 2 bases and 5 bases, with 12 bases remaining between them.